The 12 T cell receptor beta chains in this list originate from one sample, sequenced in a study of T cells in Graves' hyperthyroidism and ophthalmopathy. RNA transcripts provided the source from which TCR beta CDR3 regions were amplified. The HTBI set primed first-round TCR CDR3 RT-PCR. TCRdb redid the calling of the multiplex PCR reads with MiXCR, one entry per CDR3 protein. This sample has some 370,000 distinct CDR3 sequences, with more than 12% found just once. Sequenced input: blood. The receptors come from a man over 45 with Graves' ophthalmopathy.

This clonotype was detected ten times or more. The CDR3 region has the DNA TGCGCCAGCCACCGCAGGGGAGGGACAGGAGTTCCCGGGGAGCTGTTTTTT. It is translated as CASHRRGGTGVPGELFF. The chain is built from TRBV5-1 and TRBJ2-2; tentatively, D is TRBD1 (8 bases). Germline values: CDR1 SGHRS, CDR2 YFSETQ. V was clipped by 7 bases and J by 6 bases, with 25 bases between them. This CDR3 contains 17 residues.

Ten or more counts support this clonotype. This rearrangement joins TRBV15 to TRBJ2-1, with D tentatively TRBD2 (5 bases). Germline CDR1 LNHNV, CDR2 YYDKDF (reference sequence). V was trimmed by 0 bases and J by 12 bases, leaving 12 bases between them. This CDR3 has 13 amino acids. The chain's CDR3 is CATSRDNPEAQFF. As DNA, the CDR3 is TGTGCCACCAGCAGAGATAACCCGGAGGCGCAGTTCTTC.

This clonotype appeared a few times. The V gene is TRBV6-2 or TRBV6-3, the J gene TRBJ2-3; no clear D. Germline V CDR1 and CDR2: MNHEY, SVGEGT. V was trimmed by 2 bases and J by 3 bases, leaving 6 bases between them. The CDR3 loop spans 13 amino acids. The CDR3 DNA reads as TGTGCCAGCAGTTACGAAAGAACAGATACGCAGTATTTT. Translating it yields CASSYERTDTQYF.

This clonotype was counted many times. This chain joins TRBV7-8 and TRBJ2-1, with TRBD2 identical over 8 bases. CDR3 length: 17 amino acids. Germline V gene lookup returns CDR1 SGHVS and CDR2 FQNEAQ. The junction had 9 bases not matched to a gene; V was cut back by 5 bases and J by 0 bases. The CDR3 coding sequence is TGTGCCAGCAGCGTCCTGACGGGAGGGTACTCCTACAATGAGCAGTTCTTC. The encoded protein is CASSVLTGGYSYNEQFF.

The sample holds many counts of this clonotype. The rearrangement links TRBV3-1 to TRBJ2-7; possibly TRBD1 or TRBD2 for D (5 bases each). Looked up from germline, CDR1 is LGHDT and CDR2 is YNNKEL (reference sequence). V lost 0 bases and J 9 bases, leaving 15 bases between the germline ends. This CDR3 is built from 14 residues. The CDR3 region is CASSQDLSGRRQYF. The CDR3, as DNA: TGTGCCAGCAGCCAAGATCTATCAGGGAGACGGCAGTACTTC.

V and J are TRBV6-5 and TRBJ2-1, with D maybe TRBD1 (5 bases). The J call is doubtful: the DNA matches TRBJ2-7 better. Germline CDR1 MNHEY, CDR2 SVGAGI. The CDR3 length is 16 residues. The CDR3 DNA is TGTGCCAGCAGTTACTCATTTGGACATGGATTGAATGAGCAGTACTTC. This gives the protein CASSYSFGHGLNEQYF.

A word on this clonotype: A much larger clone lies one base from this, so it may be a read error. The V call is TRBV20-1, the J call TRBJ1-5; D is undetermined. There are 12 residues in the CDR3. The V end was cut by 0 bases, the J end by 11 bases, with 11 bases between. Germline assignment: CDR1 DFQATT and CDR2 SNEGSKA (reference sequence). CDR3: CSARDGMETQHF. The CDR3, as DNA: TGCAGTGCTAGAGATGGAATGGAGACCCAGCATTTT.

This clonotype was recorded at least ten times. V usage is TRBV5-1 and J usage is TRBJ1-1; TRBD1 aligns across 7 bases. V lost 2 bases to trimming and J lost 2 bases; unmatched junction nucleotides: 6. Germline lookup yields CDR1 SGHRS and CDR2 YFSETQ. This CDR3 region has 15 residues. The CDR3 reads CASSFTGARNTEAFF. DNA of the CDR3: TGCGCCAGCAGCTTTACAGGGGCGAGAAACACTGAAGCTTTCTTT.

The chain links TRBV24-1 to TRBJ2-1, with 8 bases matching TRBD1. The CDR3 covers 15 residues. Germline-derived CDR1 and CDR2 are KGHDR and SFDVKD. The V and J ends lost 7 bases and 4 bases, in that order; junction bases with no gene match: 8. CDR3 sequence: CATSTGTGRYNEQFF. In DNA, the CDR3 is TGTGCCACCAGCACCGGGACAGGCCGGTACAATGAGCAGTTCTTC.

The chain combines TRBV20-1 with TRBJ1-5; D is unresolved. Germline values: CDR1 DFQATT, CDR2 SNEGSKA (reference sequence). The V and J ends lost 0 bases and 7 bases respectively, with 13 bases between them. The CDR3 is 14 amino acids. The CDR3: CSARDGGFLQPQHF. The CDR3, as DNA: TGCAGTGCTAGAGATGGAGGGTTTTTGCAGCCCCAGCATTTT.

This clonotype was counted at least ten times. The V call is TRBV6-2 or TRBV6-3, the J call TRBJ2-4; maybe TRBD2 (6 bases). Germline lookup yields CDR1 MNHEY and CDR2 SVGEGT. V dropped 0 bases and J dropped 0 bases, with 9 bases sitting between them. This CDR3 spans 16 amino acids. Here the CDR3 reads CASSYSPGVAKNIQYF. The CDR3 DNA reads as TGTGCCAGCAGTTACTCTCCGGGAGTAGCCAAAAACATTCAGTACTTC.

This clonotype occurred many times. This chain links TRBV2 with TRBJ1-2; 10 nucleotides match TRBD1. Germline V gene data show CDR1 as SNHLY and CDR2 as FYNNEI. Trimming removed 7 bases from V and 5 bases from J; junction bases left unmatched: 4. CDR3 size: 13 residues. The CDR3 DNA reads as TGTGCCAGCACCGAGGGACAGGGGTATGGCTACACCTTC. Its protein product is CASTEGQGYGYTF.